The 28 T cell receptor beta chains presented below share a single source sample, sequenced in a study of persistence of HIV-infected CD4 T cells (dated by TCRdb to about 2020). Interpreted using the paper, the treatment or condition label stands for: suppressive antiretroviral therapy. Cells were stimulated with anti-CD3/anti-CD28 magnetic beads as a nonspecific positive control representing the CD4+ T cell repertoire. CD4+ T cells that responded were sorted based on upregulation of both CD40 ligand and CD69. The antigens for these receptors are not known. TCRbeta repertoires were sequenced from genomic DNA with the immunoSEQ hsTCRB assay version 4 in survey mode. Imported from immuneACCESS, the table was reduced by TCRdb to in-frame sequences with V and J called. These copies leave out some clones; in studies compared against another copy, an unresolved V gene accounts for under half, and the cause of the remainder is not known. The sample table contains more than 30,000 clones; only one count was recorded for roughly 89% of them. The top ten hold roughly 1.3% of the sample.

The input for sequencing was CD4+ T cells sorted from PBMCs after 18-hour stimulation, taken from a patient who received antiretroviral therapy. Interpreted using the paper, the cell subset or site label stands for: CD40L+CD69+ CD4 T cells responding to anti-CD3/anti-CD28 beads, representing the overall repertoire. The receptor set was obtained from an adult man with HIV who was CMV-seropositive.

The chain has TRBV18 and TRBJ1-1, with D maybe TRBD1 (5 bases). CDR1 and CDR2 from the germline V gene are KGHSH and LQKENI. Trimming left V 3 bases short and J 7 bases short, with 18 bases between. The CDR3 covers 15 residues. In DNA, the CDR3 is TGTGCCAGCTCACCGGGTTTAGGGGCTTCTTTTGAAGCTTTCTTT. Translating it yields CASSPGLGASFEAFF.

The J gene is TRBJ2-1, the V gene TRBV20-1; D may match TRBD1 or TRBD2 (6 bases each). The CDR3 loop spans 14 amino acids. Germline V lookup: CDR1 DFQATT, CDR2 SNEGSKA (reference sequence). Trimming took 3 bases from V and 9 from J, leaving 18 bases between them. CDR3 region: CSASKGGGGSEQFF. DNA of the CDR3: TGCAGTGCTAGTAAGGGGGGAGGAGGGTCTGAGCAGTTCTTC.

This clone was found a few times. The rearrangement joins TRBV19 to TRBJ1-1; weak D call: TRBD1 (5 bases). Trimming stripped 5 bases from V and 1 base from J, with 11 bases between. Germline V CDR1 and CDR2: LNHDA, SQIVND (reference sequence). This CDR3 contains 14 residues. The CDR3 DNA reads as TGTGCCAGTAGTCCCGGGACGAGGAACACTGAAGCTTTCTTT. Protein product: CASSPGTRNTEAFF.

CDR3: CAWNPIRNEQFF. For the CDR3, the DNA is TGTGCCTGGAACCCGATCAGGAATGAGCAGTTCTTC. J is TRBJ2-1 and V is TRBV30; D is undetermined. CDR1 and CDR2 from the germline V gene are GTSNPN and SVGIG (reference sequence). V was clipped by 4 bases and J by 7 bases, with 11 bases between them. CDR3 size: 12 residues.

CDR3 protein: CASSTPDSYQETQYF. The CDR3 bases are TGTGCCAGCTCCACGCCCGACAGCTACCAAGAGACCCAGTACTTC. The V and J genes are TRBV28 and TRBJ2-5; perhaps TRBD1 as D (5 bases). The CDR3 sequence is 15 residues long. Trimming cost V 8 bases and J 0 bases, with 16 bases left between them. Germline assignment: CDR1 MDHEN and CDR2 SYDVKM.

This chain uses TRBV6-4 with TRBJ1-2, with 7 bases aligning to TRBD1. Germline CDR1 is MRHNA and CDR2 is SNTAGT. V gave up 3 bases and J gave up 2 bases; unmatched junction bases: 6. This CDR3 region has 15 residues. The CDR3 sequence is CASSEGRGQNYGYTF. DNA of the CDR3: TGTGCCAGCAGTGAGGGGAGGGGGCAGAACTATGGCTACACCTTC.

The rearrangement uses TRBV30 and TRBJ2-1, with 8 bases lining up with TRBD2. Germline V gives CDR1 GTSNPN, CDR2 SVGIG (reference sequence). V was clipped by 0 bases and J by 5 bases; unmatched bases: 12. The CDR3 runs to 17 residues. Here the CDR3 reads CAWSVSVAGLSNNEQFF. The CDR3, as DNA: TGTGCCTGGAGTGTATCGGTAGCGGGATTGTCTAACAATGAGCAGTTCTTC.

The genes are TRBV3-1 (or the pseudogene TRBV3-2) and TRBJ1-4; 7 bases map to TRBD1. The ends lost 3 bases at V and 5 bases at J; junction bases unmatched: 9. This CDR3 is built from 16 residues. Germline V gene lookup returns CDR1 LGHDT and CDR2 YNNKEL (reference sequence). The CDR3 loop reads CASSHWGQRLNEKLFF. The CDR3 DNA reads TGTGCCAGCAGCCATTGGGGACAGAGACTCAATGAAAAACTGTTTTTT.

The chain combines TRBV6-2 or TRBV6-3 with TRBJ1-2, with D uncertain. Germline CDR1 reads MNHEY; CDR2 reads SVGEGT. Trimming removed 6 bases at V and 3 bases at J, with 11 bases between. The CDR3 runs 13 residues. The CDR3 DNA reads TGTGCCAGCAGCCGGTCCCTCTACTATGGCTACACCTTC. Translated, it gives CASSRSLYYGYTF.

The gene calls are TRBV5-1 and TRBJ2-6; D is unresolved. CDR1 is SGHRS and CDR2 is YFSETQ in the germline V gene. CDR3 length: 14 residues. With 3 bases removed from V and 0 bases from J, the gap between germline ends came to 4 bases. CDR3 loop: CASSSSSGANVLTF. The CDR3 DNA follows: TGCGCCAGCAGCTCCTCCTCTGGGGCCAACGTCCTGACTTTC.

Here the CDR3 DNA reads TGCGCCAGCAGCGTGCAGGGAAACTCCTACGAGCAGTACTTC. As protein: CASSVQGNSYEQYF. V usage is TRBV5-1 and J usage is TRBJ2-7, with D perhaps matching TRBD1 (5 bases). Germline-derived CDR1 and CDR2 are SGHRS and YFSETQ. V lost 4 bases and J 0 bases, leaving 11 bases between the germline ends. The CDR3 is 14 amino acids. Using reference TRBV5-1 and TRBJ2-7 for the parts outside the CDR3, the full variable domain is KAGVTQTPRYLIKTRGQQVTLSCSPISGHRSVSWYQQTPGQGLQFLFEYFSETQRNKGNFPGRFSGRQFSNSRSEMNVSTLELGDSALYLCASSVQGNSYEQYFGPGTRLTVT.

This clone turned up a few times. The chain combines TRBV5-4 with TRBJ1-3, with D perhaps matching TRBD1 (6 bases). The germline V and J ends were trimmed by 5 bases and 3 bases, with 15 bases remaining between them. From germline, CDR1 is SGHNT and CDR2 YYREEE (reference sequence). This CDR3 contains 15 residues. CDR3 sequence (DNA): TGTGCCAGCAGTAGGGGGGGCGCGTTTGGAAACACCATATATTTT. Translated: CASSRGGAFGNTIYF.

The rearrangement uses TRBV4-1 and TRBJ2-3, with D perhaps TRBD1 or TRBD2 (5 bases each). CDR3 size: 18 residues. The V gene's germline CDR1 is MGHRA and CDR2 YSYEKL. Trimming shortened V by 0 bases and J by 0 bases, and 16 bases separated the two germline ends. CDR3 in DNA: TGCGCCAGCAGCCAAGATAACTCGGGGCAGAGAAGCACAGATACGCAGTATTTT. As protein: CASSQDNSGQRSTDTQYF.

The rearrangement joins TRBV7-6 to TRBJ1-6; TRBD1 matches at 7 bases. The CDR3 consists of 15 residues. CDR1 is SGHVS, CDR2 FNYEAQ, per germline. With V trimmed by 5 bases and J by 6 bases, 7 bases remained unmatched. The CDR3 coding sequence is TGTGCCAGCAGCGGAGACAGGGTTGGTAATTCACCCCTCCACTTT. Protein: CASSGDRVGNSPLHF.

The genes are TRBV19 and TRBJ2-1, with 9 bases lining up with TRBD2. V lost 3 bases, J lost 5 bases, and 8 bases stayed unmatched. CDR1 is LNHDA, CDR2 SQIVND, per germline (reference sequence). The CDR3 runs 16 residues. The DNA for the CDR3 is TGTGCCAGTAGTATTAGCGGGGGTCTACAGAACAATGAGCAGTTCTTC. This codes for CASSISGGLQNNEQFF. Based on the CDR3 plus reference TRBV19 and TRBJ2-1, the full variable domain is DGGITQSPKYLFRKEGQNVTLSCEQNLNHDAMYWYRQDPGQGLRLIYYSQIVNDFQKGDIAEGYSVSREKKESFPLTVTSAQKNPTAFYLCASSISGGLQNNEQFFGPGTRLTVL.

The chain has TRBV6-6 and TRBJ2-4; D might be TRBD2 (7 bases). Germline V CDR1 and CDR2: MNHNY, SVGAGI (reference sequence). Trimming stripped 6 bases from V and 0 bases from J, with 27 bases between. This CDR3 comprises 20 residues. CDR3 nucleotide sequence: TGTGCCAGCAGCAAAATGGCCAGGGAAGGGAGGGGGGGAGCCAAAAACATTCAGTACTTC. Protein sequence: CASSKMAREGRGGAKNIQYF.

The chain joins TRBV5-1 to TRBJ2-7, with 7 positions matching TRBD1. J was trimmed by 1 base and V by 4 bases; bases with no gene match: 17. Germline CDR1 reads SGHRS; CDR2 reads YFSETQ. The CDR3 has 18 amino acids. The CDR3 reads CASSPGWDDRDRSYEQYF. CDR3 DNA: TGCGCCAGCAGCCCGGGGTGGGATGACCGGGACAGATCCTACGAGCAGTACTTC. The whole variable domain, filled in from reference TRBV5-1 and TRBJ2-7, reads KAGVTQTPRYLIKTRGQQVTLSCSPISGHRSVSWYQQTPGQGLQFLFEYFSETQRNKGNFPGRFSGRQFSNSRSEMNVSTLELGDSALYLCASSPGWDDRDRSYEQYFGPGTRLTVT.

This clone has only a few counts. V is TRBV6-1 and J is TRBJ1-5; D gene ambiguous. This CDR3 spans 14 amino acids. V was trimmed by 3 bases and J by 3 bases, leaving 9 bases between them. Germline CDR1 reads MNHNS; CDR2 reads SASEGT. The CDR3 DNA follows: TGTGCCAGCAGTGAGGAGGTCATCAATCAGCCCCAGCATTTT. This gives the protein CASSEEVINQPQHF.

The V and J genes are TRBV9 and TRBJ2-5; D gene ambiguous. Germline loops: CDR1 SGDLS, CDR2 YYNGEE. Trimming took 3 bases from V and 2 from J, leaving 8 bases between them. There are 13 residues in the CDR3. The CDR3 DNA reads as TGTGCCAGCAGCGGACACTCTCAAGAGACCCAGTACTTC. It encodes CASSGHSQETQYF.

The gene calls are TRBV5-1 and TRBJ2-7; TRBD1 matches 7 bases. With V trimmed by 4 bases and J by 2 bases, 6 bases remained unmatched. Germline CDR1 and CDR2: SGHRS and YFSETQ. This CDR3 is 14 amino acids long. In DNA form, the CDR3 reads TGCGCCAGCAGCAACAGGGGTATCACCTACGAGCAGTACTTC. The encoded protein is CASSNRGITYEQYF.

The CDR3 reads CASSQSDRRSSTGELFF. CDR3 in DNA: TGCGCCAGCAGCCAATCGGACAGGAGGTCCAGCACCGGGGAGCTGTTTTTT. This chain links TRBV4-1 with TRBJ2-2; 7 nucleotides match TRBD1. The CDR3 is 17 residues long. Germline V gene data show CDR1 as MGHRA and CDR2 as YSYEKL. V shed 2 bases, J shed 4 bases, and the junction held 10 bases outside the gene matches.

The rearrangement links TRBV30 to TRBJ2-6; perhaps D is TRBD1 or TRBD2 (5 bases each). Germline assignment: CDR1 GTSNPN and CDR2 SVGIG (reference sequence). V shed 0 bases and J shed 0 bases, with 18 bases lying between them. This CDR3 is built from 19 residues. CDR3 loop: CAWSVRGEKSFSGANVLTF. The CDR3 nucleotides are TGTGCCTGGAGTGTACGGGGCGAGAAGTCCTTCTCTGGGGCCAACGTCCTGACTTTC.

This clone was observed a single time. The J gene is TRBJ1-3, the V gene TRBV27; D is undetermined. The germline V gene encodes CDR1 MNHEY and CDR2 SMNVEV (reference sequence). This CDR3 is 14 amino acids long. Trimming left V 5 bases short and J 1 base short, with 9 bases between. The CDR3 bases are TGTGCCAGCAGTCCCCATTATTCTGGAAACACCATATATTTT. Its translation: CASSPHYSGNTIYF.

The chain is built from TRBV7-3 and TRBJ2-6; D gene ambiguous. Trimming pared 1 base from V and 0 bases from J, leaving 10 bases between. Germline V lookup: CDR1 SGHTA, CDR2 FQGTGA. There are 17 residues in the CDR3. The chain's CDR3 is CASSLKGRSSGANVLTF. The CDR3 bases are TGTGCCAGCAGCTTAAAGGGTCGTAGCTCTGGGGCCAACGTCCTGACTTTC.

This clone was counted once. The gene calls are TRBV7-2 and TRBJ1-1; D ambiguous. The CDR3 sequence is 14 residues long. From germline, CDR1 is SGHTA and CDR2 FQGNSA. Trimming removed 1 base at V and 1 base at J, with 7 bases between. Written as DNA, the CDR3 is TGTGCCAGCAGCTTAGGCAGAGAGAACACTGAAGCTTTCTTT. Amino acids: CASSLGRENTEAFF.

V is TRBV10-1 and J is TRBJ1-5, with no clear D. This CDR3 has 12 residues. Germline values: CDR1 WNHNN, CDR2 SYGVQD (reference sequence). The V end lost 9 bases, the J end lost 3 bases, and 9 bases lay between the germline ends. CDR3 DNA: TGCGCCAGTTCGAGAAACAATCAGCCCCAGCATTTT. Its translation is CASSRNNQPQHF.

Of note for this clone: The junction and the germline gene differ at one end; a read error may be behind it. V usage is TRBV29-1 and J usage is TRBJ2-7; perhaps TRBD1 as D (5 bases). Per the germline V gene, CDR1 is SQVTM and CDR2 is ANQGSEA. The CDR3 runs 12 residues. The CDR3 region is CSVEDSPSTVNF. In DNA form, the CDR3 reads TGCAGCGTTGAAGACTCCCCCTCGACAGTAAACTTC.

In DNA, the CDR3 is TGTGCCAGCAGTGAAGGACAGCGCCAAGAGACCCAGTACTTC. Residues: CASSEGQRQETQYF. The rearrangement joins TRBV6-1 to TRBJ2-5, with D possibly being TRBD1 (5 bases). V was shortened by 1 base and J by 1 base, with 7 bases between the two germline ends. The CDR3 contains 14 residues. Looked up from germline, CDR1 is MNHNS and CDR2 is SASEGT.